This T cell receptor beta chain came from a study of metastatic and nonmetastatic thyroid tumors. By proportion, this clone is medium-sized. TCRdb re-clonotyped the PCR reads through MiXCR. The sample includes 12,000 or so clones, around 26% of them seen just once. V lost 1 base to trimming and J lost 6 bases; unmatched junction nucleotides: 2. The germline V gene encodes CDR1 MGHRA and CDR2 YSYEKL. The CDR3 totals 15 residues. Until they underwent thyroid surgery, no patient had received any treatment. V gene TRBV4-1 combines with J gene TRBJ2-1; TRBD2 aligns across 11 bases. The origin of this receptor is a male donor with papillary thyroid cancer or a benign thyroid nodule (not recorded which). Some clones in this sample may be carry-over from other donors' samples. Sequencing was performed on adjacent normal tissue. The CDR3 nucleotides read TGCGCCAGCAGCCAAGTCACTAGCGGGAGCAATGAGCAGTTCTTC. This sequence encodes CASSQVTSGSNEQFF.